The entry below describes one T cell receptor (beta chain). This sample was included in a study of Graves' ophthalmopathy and Graves' hyperthyroidism. This CDR3 is built from 15 residues. V dropped 6 bases and J dropped 5 bases, with 18 bases sitting between them. TCR beta CDR3 regions were amplified from RNA transcripts. Second-round multiplex PCR came after a first-round RT-PCR that employed HTBI primers. TCRdb ran MiXCR on the multiplex PCR reads and lists one entry per CDR3 protein. The sample has 400,000 to 500,000 distinct CDR3 sequences; under 25% are singletons. This TCR was sampled from a woman aged 18-30 years with stable Graves' hyperthyroidism. Sequenced: peripheral blood. The chain is built from TRBV12-3 or TRBV12-4 and TRBJ2-3; D is possibly TRBD2 (5 bases). DNA for the CDR3: TGTGCCAGCAGCCGCCGGGGTCGGCGTGGAGATACGCAGTATTTT. Protein sequence: CASSRRGRRGDTQYF.